The 19 T cell receptor beta chains reported below all come from one sample, sequenced in a study of blood T cell repertoires in COVID-19. Repertoires were generated with immunoSEQ multiplex PCR, while TCRdb's copy carries only in-frame clones and drops some. The sample yields about 370,000 clones, more than 85% seen once. Sequencing input: PBMCs or T cells enriched from blood (not recorded which). The receptors stem from a woman in her thirties or forties who had been exposed to COVID-19.

The chain has TRBV30 and TRBJ1-1, with D maybe TRBD1 (5 bases). Germline loops: CDR1 GTSNPN, CDR2 SVGIG (reference sequence). V was shortened by 8 bases and J by 3 bases, with 19 bases between the two germline ends. The CDR3 length is 14 residues. CDR3 bases: TGTGCCCTATATTCTTTTACAGGTTACACTGAAGCTTTCTTT. Translating gives CALYSFTGYTEAFF.

This clone was recorded a few times. V gene TRBV29-1 combines with J gene TRBJ2-5; D is possibly TRBD2 (6 bases). V was pared by 4 bases and J by 4 bases, with 13 bases between. The CDR3 has 13 residues. Germline V lookup: CDR1 SQVTM, CDR2 ANQGSEA. The CDR3 nucleotides read TGCAGCGTTGTTATCGGAGGGATAGAGACCCAGTACTTC. As protein: CSVVIGGIETQYF. Combining the CDR3 with reference TRBV29-1 and TRBJ2-5 gives the whole variable domain SAVISQKPSRDICQRGTSLTIQCQVDSQVTMMFWYRQQPGQSLTLIATANQGSEATYESGFVIDKFPISRPNLTFSTLTVSNMSPEDSSIYLCSVVIGGIETQYFGPGTRLLVL.

The CDR3 DNA reads TGTGCCAGCAGCGGTAGCGGGAGGTCACAAGAGACCCAGTACTTC. Translating gives CASSGSGRSQETQYF. The chain carries TRBV5-4 and TRBJ2-5; 10 nucleotides line up with TRBD2. Per the germline V gene, CDR1 is SGHNT and CDR2 is YYREEE (reference sequence). Unmatched junction bases numbered 5, after V lost 4 bases and J lost 2 bases. The CDR3 sequence is 15 residues long.

This chain joins TRBV28 and TRBJ1-2; perhaps TRBD1 as D (5 bases). This CDR3 spans 14 amino acids. CDR1 is MDHEN, CDR2 SYDVKM, per germline. Trimming took off 5 bases at V and 0 bases at J, with 10 bases between the two ends. The CDR3 spells CASSRAGSNYGYTF. For the CDR3, the DNA is TGTGCCAGCAGTCGAGCAGGGTCTAACTATGGCTACACCTTC.

The V gene is TRBV7-2, the J gene TRBJ2-2; perhaps TRBD1 as D (5 bases). Germline V gene sequence: CDR1 SGHTA, CDR2 FQGNSA. The length of the CDR3 is 14 residues. Trimming removed 3 bases at V and 6 bases at J, with 11 bases between. In nucleotides, the CDR3 is TGTGCCAGCAGCTTTTCCAGGGTCTCCGGGGAGCTGTTTTTT. Encoded protein: CASSFSRVSGELFF.

The genes are TRBV5-6 and TRBJ1-3, with TRBD1 matching over 7 bases. V was pared by 1 base and J by 2 bases, with 9 bases of the junction left unmatched. This CDR3 spans 17 amino acids. CDR1 and CDR2 from the germline V gene are SGHDT and YYEEEE. Here the CDR3 DNA reads TGTGCCAGCAGCTTGAGCGCTCCAGGGGGTCCTGGAAACACCATATATTTT. Amino acid sequence: CASSLSAPGGPGNTIYF. The full variable domain, in which reference TRBV5-6 and TRBJ1-3 provide the parts outside the CDR3, is DAGVTQSPTHLIKTRGQQVTLRCSPKSGHDTVSWYQQALGQGPQFIFQYYEEEERQRGNFPDRFSGHQFPNYSSELNVNALLLGDSALYLCASSLSAPGGPGNTIYFGEGSWLTVV.

The chain employs TRBV12-5 and TRBJ2-7; TRBD2 matches 8 bases. CDR1 LGHNT and CDR2 FRNRAP come from the germline V gene. The CDR3 is made up of 14 amino acids. V lost 5 bases to trimming and J lost 6 bases; unmatched junction nucleotides: 9. The CDR3 is CASGNPGTSSEQYF. The DNA for the CDR3 is TGTGCTAGTGGTAACCCCGGGACTAGTTCCGAGCAGTACTTC.

A single count supports this clone. V is TRBV9 and J is TRBJ2-1; 8 bases are a match to TRBD2. After removal of 0 bases from V and 8 bases from J, the junction contained 13 bases not matched to a gene. The CDR3 extends over 17 amino acids. Germline V gene lookup returns CDR1 SGDLS and CDR2 YYNGEE. The CDR3 protein is CASSVDGRLALRDEQFF. CDR3 DNA: TGTGCCAGCAGCGTAGACGGTCGACTAGCGCTGAGAGATGAGCAGTTCTTC.

This rearrangement joins TRBV5-8 to TRBJ1-5, with 9 bases that match TRBD1. Per germline, CDR1 SGHTS and CDR2 YDEGEE. CDR3 length: 15 residues. V trimming: 0 bases; J trimming: 7 bases; junction bases outside the gene matches: 5. The CDR3 protein is CASSLGDRAQQPQHF. In DNA, the CDR3 is TGTGCCAGCAGCTTGGGGGACAGGGCACAACAGCCCCAGCATTTT.

This sequence joins TRBV2 and TRBJ2-1, with 7 bases identical to TRBD2. The length of the CDR3 is 12 residues. Germline trimming cut 3 bases from V and 11 bases from J; bases unmatched to any gene: 4. Per germline, CDR1 SNHLY and CDR2 FYNNEI. The CDR3 nucleotides read TGTGCCAGCAGTGATTACAGCGGGAAGCAGTTCTTC. This codes for CASSDYSGKQFF.

This chain uses TRBV6-5 with TRBJ1-4; D is unclear. The length of the CDR3 is 13 residues. Germline CDR1 reads MNHEY; CDR2 reads SVGAGI. V lost 7 bases to trimming and J lost 4 bases, with 10 bases between them. CDR3 DNA sequence: TGTGCCAGCAAGGAGGGTTTTAATGAAAAACTGTTTTTT. Its translation: CASKEGFNEKLFF.

The table lists this clone with a count of one. The V gene is TRBV11-2, the J gene TRBJ2-3; D is possibly TRBD2 (7 bases). CDR3 length: 15 amino acids. Germline values: CDR1 SGHAT, CDR2 FQNNGV. The V end was cut by 1 base, the J end by 3 bases, with 11 bases between. As DNA, the CDR3 is TGTGCCAGCAGCTTAGCCGGGGGGCTAACAGATACGCAGTATTTT. Amino acid sequence: CASSLAGGLTDTQYF. Using reference TRBV11-2 and TRBJ2-3 for the parts outside the CDR3, the full variable domain is EAGVAQSPRYKIIEKRQSVAFWCNPISGHATLYWYQQILGQGPKLLIQFQNNGVVDDSQLPKDRFSAERLKGVDSTLKIQPAKLEDSAVYLCASSLAGGLTDTQYFGPGTRLTVL.

The rearrangement joins TRBV5-5 to TRBJ1-4; TRBD1 matches at 7 bases. The V and J ends lost 4 bases and 0 bases, in that order; junction bases with no gene match: 6. Per the germline V gene, CDR1 is SGHKS and CDR2 is YYEKEE (reference sequence). The CDR3 extends over 16 amino acids. DNA of the CDR3: TGTGCCAGCAGCGTCGGGACAGTTGCAACTAATGAAAAACTGTTTTTT. It translates to CASSVGTVATNEKLFF.

About this clone: The junction shows a germline mismatch at one end, possibly a read error. The chain links TRBV7-9 to TRBJ1-1, with D perhaps matching TRBD1 (6 bases). Per germline, CDR1 SEHNR and CDR2 FQNEAQ (reference sequence). This CDR3 is built from 14 residues. CDR3 sequence (DNA): TGTGCCAGCACGCTCGGCGGGGGGCCTCTTCGGGACGTGTTT. The encoded protein is CASTLGGGPLRDVF.

The rearrangement uses TRBV30 and TRBJ1-2; a weak D match, TRBD1 (6 bases). The V end lost 2 bases, the J end lost 4 bases, and 11 bases lay between the germline ends. Per the germline V gene, CDR1 is GTSNPN and CDR2 is SVGIG (reference sequence). This CDR3 is built from 13 residues. The CDR3 nucleotides are TGTGCCTGGAGTAAGGACAGAGTCTATGGCTACACCTTC. Translation gives CAWSKDRVYGYTF.

The chain uses TRBV6-2 or TRBV6-3 and TRBJ2-3; 7 positions match TRBD1. V lost 6 bases and J lost 1; bases outside the gene matches: 10. CDR1 MNHEY and CDR2 SVGEGT come from the germline V gene. The CDR3 spans 16 residues. CDR3: CASSPTGALGTDTQYF. CDR3 coding DNA: TGTGCCAGCAGCCCTACAGGGGCCTTGGGCACAGATACGCAGTATTTT.

DNA of the CDR3: TGCGCCAGCAGCTTGGACCGGTTCTATAATTCACCCCTCCACTTT. Its protein product is CASSLDRFYNSPLHF. V and J are TRBV5-1 and TRBJ1-6; unclear D gene. Per the germline V gene, CDR1 is SGHRS and CDR2 is YFSETQ. With 0 bases removed from V and 3 bases from J, the gap between germline ends came to 7 bases. The CDR3 is 15 residues long.

The chain couples TRBV19 to TRBJ1-2, with TRBD1 matching over 8 bases. This CDR3 spans 15 amino acids. In germline, CDR1 is LNHDA, CDR2 SQIVND (reference sequence). The V and J ends lost 5 bases and 4 bases, in that order; junction bases with no gene match: 9. The CDR3 sequence: CASSGDRRPSYGYTF. CDR3 bases: TGTGCCAGTAGTGGGGACAGGCGCCCCTCCTATGGCTACACCTTC.

On this clone: The same CDR3 can be traced to other DNA sequences in this sample. The J gene is TRBJ1-2, the V gene TRBV5-1; 8 bases are a match to TRBD1. Germline V lookup: CDR1 SGHRS, CDR2 YFSETQ. Trimming removed 4 bases from V and 5 bases from J; junction bases left unmatched: 7. The CDR3 is 14 residues long. CDR3 residues: CASSPTGGRYGYTF. The CDR3 coding sequence is TGCGCCAGCAGCCCCACAGGGGGGAGGTATGGCTACACCTTC.